This passage covers 28 T cell receptor beta chains from one sample sequenced in a study of blood T cells in healthy people across ages. Next came a second PCR, run for about 7 to 11 cycles, which used a sample-barcoded 5' primer along with a J-beta primer mix. Each CDR3 protein gets one entry after TCRdb re-called the 5' RACE reads with MiXCR. The top ten clones hold roughly 8.2% of a sample with about 1,800,000 distinct CDR3 sequences, 28% of them seen once. Sequenced input: blood. Source of these receptors: a woman in her 30s in good health.

The chain joins TRBV11-2 to TRBJ2-7, with TRBD2 as a possible D gene (5 bases). V was trimmed by 2 bases and J by 0 bases, leaving 11 bases between them. The CDR3 spans 15 residues. Germline loops: CDR1 SGHAT, CDR2 FQNNGV. In DNA, the CDR3 is TGTGCCAGCAGCTTAATGAGCGGATCCTCCTACGAGCAGTACTTC. It translates to CASSLMSGSSYEQYF.

Remarks on this clonotype: At one of its ends the junction is not consistent with the germline gene, which may arise from a read error. CDR3 DNA sequence: TGTGCCGGCAGCTTAGGAGGGGCTGACTCAGATACGCAGTATTTT. This gives the protein CAGSLGGADSDTQYF. The V call is TRBV7-7, the J call TRBJ2-3; TRBD2 might be the D (6 bases). Germline loops: CDR1 SSHAT, CDR2 FNYEAQ (reference sequence). The CDR3 length is 15 residues.

This sequence joins TRBV5-1 and TRBJ2-3; D unresolved. The ends were cut back, 2 bases at V and 2 bases at J, with 12 bases in the middle. The CDR3 loop spans 15 amino acids. Germline-derived CDR1 and CDR2 are SGHRS and YFSETQ. The CDR3 nucleotides read TGCGCCAGCAGCTTAGGACGAAGAAACACAGATACGCAGTATTTT. It encodes CASSLGRRNTDTQYF. The variable domain in full, with the rest retrieved from reference TRBV5-1 and TRBJ2-3, is KAGVTQTPRYLIKTRGQQVTLSCSPISGHRSVSWYQQTPGQGLQFLFEYFSETQRNKGNFPGRFSGRQFSNSRSEMNVSTLELGDSALYLCASSLGRRNTDTQYFGPGTRLTVL.

The chain is built from TRBV25-1 and TRBJ2-1, with 11 bases that match TRBD2. Germline assignment: CDR1 MGHDK and CDR2 SYGVNS. CDR3 length equals 16 residues. After removal of 3 bases from V and 4 bases from J, the junction contained 5 bases not matched to a gene. CDR3 nucleotide sequence: TGTGCCAGCAGTGACACGACTAGCGGGACATACAATGAGCAGTTCTTC. This sequence encodes CASSDTTSGTYNEQFF.

The chain carries TRBV19 and TRBJ2-3; D unclear. The CDR3 loop spans 16 amino acids. V was trimmed by 1 base and J by 4 bases, leaving 15 bases between them. Germline loops: CDR1 LNHDA, CDR2 SQIVND (reference sequence). The CDR3 is CASSIVPGRQSDTQYF. CDR3 nucleotides: TGTGCCAGTAGTATAGTGCCCGGACGGCAATCAGATACGCAGTATTTT.

The rearrangement joins TRBV6-6 to TRBJ1-5; D gene ambiguous. V lost 1 base and J lost 0, with 10 bases in between. CDR1 is MNHNY, CDR2 SVGAGI, per germline (reference sequence). The CDR3 is 16 amino acids. The CDR3 nucleotides read TGTGCCAGCAGTTACTTCAGCTCTGGTAGCAATCAGCCCCAGCATTTT. Residues: CASSYFSSGSNQPQHF.

The rearrangement uses TRBV4-1 and TRBJ2-7; the D is unclear. Germline-derived CDR1 and CDR2 are MGHRA and YSYEKL. Trimming removed 2 bases from V and 0 bases from J, with 14 bases in between. This CDR3 has 16 amino acids. For the CDR3, the DNA is TGCGCCAGCAGCCAATCAGGCTCGGCCTTCTCCTACGAGCAGTACTTC. Protein product: CASSQSGSAFSYEQYF.

This clonotype was found many times. V gene TRBV12-5 combines with J gene TRBJ2-7; D perhaps matches TRBD1 (5 bases). Germline V lookup: CDR1 LGHNT, CDR2 FRNRAP. The CDR3 runs 13 residues. V lost 8 bases to trimming and J lost 3 bases, with 14 bases between them. DNA for the CDR3: TGTGCTAGTAGACAGACTCGAGACTACGAGCAGTACTTC. Translated: CASRQTRDYEQYF.

The J gene is TRBJ1-1, the V gene TRBV7-2, with D possibly matching TRBD1 (6 bases). The CDR3 contains 13 residues. V lost 4 bases and J lost 8, with 14 bases in between. Germline-derived CDR1 and CDR2 are SGHTA and FQGNSA. The CDR3 region is CASSSAGTPEAFF. The CDR3 DNA reads TGTGCCAGCAGCTCCGCCGGGACACCAGAAGCTTTCTTT.

At least ten counts were recorded for this clonotype. This chain connects TRBV27 to TRBJ1-2; 9 bases agree with TRBD1. CDR1 is MNHEY, CDR2 SMNVEV, per germline (reference sequence). The V segment lost 6 bases and the J segment 10 bases; nucleotides outside the gene matches: 9. This CDR3 comprises 13 residues. CDR3 amino acids: CASSSNRGRIYTF. In DNA, the CDR3 is TGTGCCAGCAGCTCAAACAGGGGGCGGATCTACACCTTC.

This clonotype appeared many times. The chain links TRBV10-3 to TRBJ2-7; 9 positions agree with TRBD1. This CDR3 comprises 13 residues. V was pared by 8 bases and J by 4 bases, with 6 bases of the junction left unmatched. Germline V gene sequence: CDR1 ENHRY, CDR2 SYGVKD. CDR3 bases: TGTGCCATCTTGGGACAGGGCCAGTACGAGCAGTACTTC. This codes for CAILGQGQYEQYF.

Regarding this clonotype: Being one base from a much bigger clone, this may be a read error. The CDR3 coding sequence is TGCGCCAGCAGTTACAATCCGGGGCGTGAGCAGTACTTC. Its translation is CASSYNPGREQYF. The J gene is TRBJ2-7, the V gene TRBV4-3; D might be TRBD1 or TRBD2, each matching 5 bases. Trimming left V 6 bases short and J 7 bases short, with 16 bases between. Germline V gene sequence: CDR1 LGHNA, CDR2 YSLEER. This CDR3 spans 13 amino acids.

This clonotype was counted between two and nine times. This chain uses TRBV9 with TRBJ2-3; D could derive from TRBD1 or TRBD2 (5 bases each). Trimming left V 3 bases short and J 0 bases short, with 11 bases between. CDR1 and CDR2 from the germline V gene are SGDLS and YYNGEE. The CDR3 runs 15 residues. The CDR3 DNA reads TGTGCCAGCAGCGCCGTCCGGGACAGCACAGATACGCAGTATTTT. It is translated as CASSAVRDSTDTQYF.

This clonotype was observed a few times. A junction boundary mismatches the germline segment, possibly from a read error. The V and J genes are TRBV4-2 and TRBJ2-5; the D is unclear. TRBJ2-7 matches the DNA end more closely, so the J call is doubtful. The CDR3 is 15 amino acids. The germline gives CDR1 LGHNA, CDR2 YNFKEQ. CDR3 residues: CAGSQARILSHEQYF. As DNA, the CDR3 is TGTGCCGGCAGCCAAGCGCGGATCTTGAGCCACGAGCAGTACTTC.

This chain uses TRBV4-1 with TRBJ1-4; TRBD1 matches at 7 bases. This CDR3 has 17 amino acids. With V trimmed by 1 base and J by 3 bases, 8 bases remained unmatched. The germline V gene encodes CDR1 MGHRA and CDR2 YSYEKL. CDR3 sequence (DNA): TGCGCCAGCAGCCAAGCAATACAGGGGCGGGCTAATGAAAAACTGTTTTTT. Residues: CASSQAIQGRANEKLFF.

Only a few counts were recorded for this clonotype. The chain has TRBV5-1 and TRBJ2-2, with 14 bases aligning to TRBD2. CDR1 and CDR2 (germline): SGHRS, YFSETQ. V shed 4 bases, J shed 4 bases, and the junction held 3 bases outside the gene matches. CDR3 size: 16 residues. In DNA, the CDR3 is TGCGCCAGCAGCGCCGGGACTAGCGGGAGCACCGGGGAGCTGTTTTTT. Its translation is CASSAGTSGSTGELFF.

Here the CDR3 DNA reads TGTGCCAGCAGTGGACTAGCGCCCAACACCGGGGAGCTGTTTTTT. Encoded protein: CASSGLAPNTGELFF. The chain is built from TRBV6-1 and TRBJ2-2; TRBD2 agrees at 8 bases. CDR3 size: 15 residues. Germline trimming cut 4 bases from V and 2 bases from J; bases unmatched to any gene: 3. Germline loops: CDR1 MNHNS, CDR2 SASEGT.

V and J are TRBV7-2 and TRBJ2-1; no clear D gene. The germline CDR1 and CDR2 sequences are SGHTA and FQGNSA. The CDR3 has 12 residues. V lost 1 base and J lost 15, with 13 bases in between. The CDR3 nucleotides read TGTGCCAGCAGCTTAGATTGGTTAGTTTCGTTCTTC. Its protein is CASSLDWLVSFF. Full variable domain (missing parts from reference TRBV7-2 and TRBJ2-1): GAGVSQSPSNKVTEKGKDVELRCDPISGHTALYWYRQSLGQGLEFLIYFQGNSAPDKSGLPSDRFSAERTGGSVSTLTIQRTQQEDSAVYLCASSLDWLVSFFGPGTRLTVL.

About this clonotype: A much larger clone is a single base away; this may be a read error. Here the CDR3 omits its conserved ending phenylalanine or tryptophan, so a read error is the likely source. This rearrangement joins TRBV10-3 to TRBJ2-6; D not resolved. Trimming removed 3 bases at V and 0 bases at J, with 3 bases between. The CDR3 consists of 14 residues. Germline V gene data show CDR1 as ENHRY and CDR2 as SYGVKD. CDR3 region: CAISDPSGANVLTC. CDR3 sequence (DNA): TGTGCCATCAGTGATCCCTCTGGGGCCAACGTCCTGACTTGC.

This clonotype was counted once. A much larger clonotype is one base distant, so this may be a read error. The chain has TRBV18 and TRBJ2-4; TRBD2 matches at 7 bases. CDR1 and CDR2 from the germline V gene are KGHSH and LQKENI. This CDR3 comprises 14 residues. V trimming: 2 bases; J trimming: 13 bases; junction bases outside the gene matches: 11. CDR3 bases: TGTGCCAGCTCACCAGGCACTAGCGTTTACGGGCAGTACTTC. This translates into CASSPGTSVYGQYF.

This clonotype was counted between two and nine times. The chain couples TRBV7-9 to TRBJ1-2; 7 nucleotides agree with TRBD1. Looked up from germline, CDR1 is SEHNR and CDR2 is FQNEAQ (reference sequence). With V trimmed by 5 bases and J by 3 bases, 12 bases remained unmatched. The CDR3 spans 16 residues. CDR3 sequence (DNA): TGTGCCAGCAGCCGAATTCTAGGGGGCGCGGACTATGGCTACACCTTC. As protein: CASSRILGGADYGYTF.

The chain couples TRBV20-1 to TRBJ1-1; TRBD1 is a possible D gene (5 bases). In germline, CDR1 is DFQATT, CDR2 SNEGSKA (reference sequence). Trimming shortened V by 0 bases and J by 0 bases, and 11 bases separated the two germline ends. The CDR3 is made up of 15 amino acids. The CDR3 region has the DNA TGCAGTGCTAGAGATCCGGGACTAATGAACACTGAAGCTTTCTTT. Protein product: CSARDPGLMNTEAFF.

This clonotype was found a few times. The genes are TRBV7-2 and TRBJ2-5; tentatively, D is TRBD2 (7 bases). The CDR3 spans 16 residues. The V gene lost 3 bases and the J gene lost 2 bases, with 16 bases spanning the gap. Germline assignment: CDR1 SGHTA and CDR2 FQGNSA. DNA of the CDR3: TGTGCCAGCAGCTTGGGGGGGCTACCCAGGCAAGAGACCCAGTACTTC. The encoded protein is CASSLGGLPRQETQYF.

This clonotype was detected many times. This chain uses TRBV29-1 with TRBJ1-5; possibly TRBD1 for D (6 bases). Trimming pared 7 bases from V and 1 base from J, leaving 11 bases between. This CDR3 region has 13 residues. Germline CDR1 is SQVTM and CDR2 is ANQGSEA. The CDR3 loop is CSAGTTSNQPQHF. The DNA for the CDR3 is TGCAGCGCTGGGACAACCAGCAATCAGCCCCAGCATTTT. The whole variable domain, filled in from reference TRBV29-1 and TRBJ1-5, reads SAVISQKPSRDICQRGTSLTIQCQVDSQVTMMFWYRQQPGQSLTLIATANQGSEATYESGFVIDKFPISRPNLTFSTLTVSNMSPEDSSIYLCSAGTTSNQPQHFGDGTRLSIL.

This clonotype was recorded a few times. The junction shows a germline mismatch at one end, possibly a read error. The rearrangement uses TRBV30 and TRBJ1-5, with a tentative D call TRBD1 (5 bases). Germline CDR1 is GTSNPN and CDR2 is SVGIG (reference sequence). The CDR3 is made up of 12 amino acids. CDR3 protein: CASGTANQPQHF. CDR3 nucleotide sequence: TGCGCCAGTGGGACGGCTAATCAGCCCCAGCATTTT.

As for this clonotype: One end of the junction is discordant with germline, which a read error may explain. V gene TRBV5-1 combines with J gene TRBJ2-6, with TRBD2 matching 8 bases. The germline V gene encodes CDR1 SGHRS and CDR2 YFSETQ. The length of the CDR3 is 19 residues. The CDR3 protein is CASTSGVAGFNSGANVPTF. CDR3 nucleotides: TGCGCCAGCACCTCGGGAGTAGCGGGATTTAACTCTGGGGCCAACGTCCCGACTTTC.

This clonotype has more than one count but fewer than ten. V and J are TRBV27 and TRBJ1-5, with a weak D call TRBD1 (6 bases). Trimming left V 6 bases short and J 3 bases short, with 15 bases between. This CDR3 comprises 15 residues. Germline-derived CDR1 and CDR2 are MNHEY and SMNVEV (reference sequence). Written as DNA, the CDR3 is TGTGCCAGCAGCAAGGGGACAAGTGTCAATCAGCCCCAGCATTTT. It specifies CASSKGTSVNQPQHF.

This rearrangement joins TRBV5-1 to TRBJ2-1; unclear D gene. This CDR3 region has 14 residues. The germline V gene has CDR1 SGHRS and CDR2 YFSETQ. The V and J ends lost 7 bases and 0 bases respectively, with 11 bases between them. CDR3 nucleotide sequence: TGCGCCAGCCGTAGGGAAGTCTCCTACAATGAGCAGTTCTTC. Protein sequence: CASRREVSYNEQFF.